The rows below give T cell receptor beta chains drawn from one sample of a study of blood T cell repertoires in COVID-19. Produced via immunoSEQ multiplex PCR; TCRdb's table is partial and in-frame only. The sample holds under 85,000 clones, about 89% seen once. Sample: peripheral blood. The receptors were sampled from a man aged 70-80 years with active or convalescent COVID-19. CDR3s include the opening cysteine and the closing phenylalanine or tryptophan. The order of the fields is clone size, V gene, D gene, J gene, CDR3 protein, CDR3 DNA. The D gene is left open where the match is weak. Not every row has a clone size; where given, it reads once, few, many or a size class.

>NA|TRBV7-9|NA|TRBJ1-5
CASSFLNQPQHF
TGTGCCAGCAGCTTCTTAAATCAGCCCCAGCATTTT
>NA|TRBV6-2/TRBV6-3|NA|TRBJ2-2
CASSPGTGIITGELFF
TGTGCCAGCAGCCCCGGGACTGGAATTATTACCGGGGAGCTGTTTTTT
>NA|TRBV19|TRBD2|TRBJ2-1
CASRTSSGGYNEQFF
TGTGCCAGCCGAACCTCTAGCGGGGGTTACAATGAGCAGTTCTTC
>few|TRBV5-6|NA|TRBJ2-7
CASSFTGYEQYF
TGTGCCAGCAGCTTCACCGGCTACGAGCAGTACTTC
>NA|TRBV6-5|NA|TRBJ1-2
CASSTGLPNYGYTF
TGTGCCAGCAGCACAGGGCTCCCTAACTATGGCTACACCTTC
>NA|TRBV19|NA|TRBJ1-2
CASTPLTGNYGYTF
TGTGCCAGTACCCCATTGACGGGGAACTATGGCTACACCTTC
>NA|TRBV5-4|TRBD1|TRBJ2-3
CASSPTGMDTDTQYF
TGTGCCAGCAGCCCGACAGGGATGGACACAGATACGCAGTATTTT
>NA|TRBV18|TRBD1|TRBJ1-2
CASSPGTAPYGYTF
TGTGCCAGCTCACCCGGGACAGCGCCCTATGGCTACACCTTC
>NA|TRBV6-5|NA|TRBJ1-3
CASSYEGVTGNTIYF
TGTGCCAGCAGTTACGAGGGTGTGACTGGAAACACCATATATTTT
>NA|TRBV4-3|NA|TRBJ1-1
CASSQDGGLSTEAFF
TGCGCCAGCAGCCAAGACGGGGGGTTGAGCACTGAAGCTTTCTTT
>NA|TRBV5-8|TRBD1|TRBJ1-5
CASSLRSQGANQPQHF
TGTGCCAGCAGCTTGAGATCACAGGGGGCCAATCAGCCCCAGCATTTT
>NA|TRBV2|NA|TRBJ2-2
CASSFPRGSGELFF
TGTGCCAGCAGTTTCCCCAGGGGTAGCGGGGAGCTGTTTTTT
>NA|TRBV28|NA|TRBJ1-2
CASATGANYGYTF
TGTGCCAGCGCGACAGGAGCTAACTATGGCTACACCTTC
>NA|TRBV7-6|NA|TRBJ1-6
CASSPRGGWNSPLHF
TGTGCCAGCAGCCCCCGGGGGGGTTGGAATTCACCCCTCCACTTT
>NA|TRBV5-1|NA|TRBJ1-3
CASSPQGRSSGNTIYF
TGCGCCAGCAGCCCCCAGGGGCGAAGTTCTGGAAACACCATATATTTT
>few|TRBV7-6|TRBD1|TRBJ1-5
CASSLEGSQGAWQPQHF
TGTGCCAGCAGCTTAGAGGGTTCACAGGGGGCATGGCAGCCCCAGCATTTT
>NA|TRBV5-6|TRBD2|TRBJ2-3
CASSLLSGGSTDTQYF
TGTGCCAGCTCCCTCCTTAGCGGGGGGAGCACAGATACGCAGTATTTT
>once|TRBV28|TRBD1|TRBJ1-3
CASRPGTGVGNTIYF
TGTGCCAGCAGGCCAGGGACAGGGGTTGGAAACACCATATATTTT
>NA|TRBV5-1|NA|TRBJ1-4
CASSLDRSNEKLFF
TGCGCCAGCAGTTTAGACAGGAGCAATGAAAAACTGTTTTTT
>NA|TRBV18|TRBD1|TRBJ1-1
CASSNGLTGAEAFF
TGTGCCAGCTCAAACGGATTGACAGGGGCTGAAGCTTTCTTT
>NA|TRBV7-2|NA|TRBJ2-3
CASSLVVSLGGGGTDTQYF
TGTGCCAGCAGCTTAGTAGTGAGTTTGGGGGGAGGCGGCACAGATACGCAGTATTTT
>NA|TRBV24-1|NA|TRBJ1-5
CATSQGYSNQPQHF
TGTGCCACCAGTCAGGGTTATAGCAATCAGCCCCAGCATTTT
>NA|TRBV7-2|NA|TRBJ2-1
CASSSDGSSYNEQFF
TGTGCCAGCAGCTCCGACGGGAGCTCCTACAATGAGCAGTTCTTC
>NA|TRBV27|NA|TRBJ1-6
CASRPIRLNSPLHF
TGTGCCAGCAGACCGATTCGACTTAATTCACCCCTCCACTTT
>NA|TRBV18|TRBD1|TRBJ2-7
CASSLYRDRVYEQYF
TGTGCCAGCTCACTCTACCGGGACAGGGTTTACGAGCAGTACTTC
>few|TRBV12-3/TRBV12-4|NA|TRBJ1-6
CASSLQQRSPLHF
TGTGCCAGCAGTTTACAGCAGAGGTCACCCCTCCACTTT
>NA|TRBV6-5|TRBD1|TRBJ1-1
CASSLVGQVEAFF
TGTGCCAGCAGTTTAGTCGGACAGGTTGAAGCTTTCTTT
>NA|TRBV4-2|TRBD1|TRBJ2-7
CASSQDGDRVNYEQYF
TGTGCCAGCAGCCAAGATGGGGACAGGGTTAACTACGAGCAGTACTTC
>NA|TRBV27|TRBD2|TRBJ2-2
CASSSGLAPGELFF
TGTGCCAGCAGTTCGGGACTAGCGCCCGGGGAGCTGTTTTTT
>NA|TRBV2|NA|TRBJ2-1
CASSESNYNEQFF
TGTGCCAGCTCAGAATCCAACTACAATGAGCAGTTCTTC
>NA|TRBV6-6|TRBD2|TRBJ2-1
CASSPTLAGAVPEYNEQFF
TGTGCCAGCAGTCCTACCCTAGCGGGGGCCGTCCCCGAATACAATGAGCAGTTCTTC
>NA|TRBV29-1|NA|TRBJ1-3
CSVALGVSGNTIYF
TGCAGCGTTGCGCTGGGAGTGTCTGGAAACACCATATATTTT
>NA|TRBV19|TRBD2|TRBJ2-3
CASSIGITSGGGRTDTQYF
TGTGCCAGTAGTATAGGGATTACTAGCGGGGGAGGGAGGACAGATACGCAGTATTTT
>NA|TRBV7-8|NA|TRBJ2-3
CASTPRSWGPPGDTQYF
TGTGCCAGCACCCCCAGGTCATGGGGCCCTCCCGGTGATACGCAGTATTTT
>NA|TRBV30|NA|TRBJ2-7
CAWSPDSLSSYEQYF
TGTGCCTGGAGTCCGGACAGCCTAAGCTCCTACGAGCAGTACTTC
>NA|TRBV18|TRBD1|TRBJ2-7
CASSQGQFADEQYF
TGTGCCAGCTCCCAGGGACAGTTCGCTGACGAGCAGTACTTC
>once|TRBV5-1|TRBD2|TRBJ2-5
CASSLSSGGAIQETQYF
TGCGCCAGCAGCTTGTCTAGCGGGGGGGCGATCCAAGAGACCCAGTACTTC
>NA|TRBV5-4|NA|TRBJ1-2
CADRNRTGFYGYTF
TGTGCCGACAGAAACAGAACAGGGTTCTATGGCTACACCTTC
>NA|TRBV7-6|TRBD2|TRBJ2-7
CASSLVLAGIYEQYF
TGTGCCAGCAGCTTAGTTCTAGCGGGGATCTACGAGCAGTACTTC
>NA|TRBV4-3|TRBD1|TRBJ2-5
CASSHDGQVQETQYF
TGCGCCAGCAGCCATGATGGACAGGTCCAAGAGACCCAGTACTTC
>NA|TRBV4-2|NA|TRBJ1-4
CASSQVITGLQKLFF
TGTGCCAGCAGCCAAGTTATAACAGGGTTGCAAAAACTGTTTTTT
>NA|TRBV15|TRBD1|TRBJ1-4
CATSREGTGREKLFF
TGTGCCACCAGCAGAGAAGGGACAGGTCGCGAAAAACTGTTTTTT
>NA|TRBV5-5|TRBD2|TRBJ2-2
CASSLRLAGGLGTGELFF
TGTGCCAGCAGCTTACGACTAGCGGGGGGACTAGGGACCGGGGAGCTGTTTTTT
>NA|TRBV6-2/TRBV6-3|NA|TRBJ1-2
CASSYAGAPWGYTF
TGTGCCAGCAGTTACGCAGGGGCCCCCTGGGGCTACACCTTC
>NA|TRBV4-3|NA|TRBJ2-6
CASSQDFPNSGANVLTF
TGCGCCAGCAGCCAAGATTTCCCAAACTCTGGGGCCAACGTCCTGACTTTC
>few|TRBV2|TRBD1|TRBJ1-2
CASGQGGLIGGYTF
TGTGCCAGTGGACAGGGCGGACTTATCGGTGGCTACACCTTC
>NA|TRBV5-1|TRBD1|TRBJ1-2
CASSSGGTANYGYTF
TGCGCCAGCAGCTCAGGAGGGACAGCTAACTATGGCTACACCTTC
>NA|TRBV7-7|TRBD1|TRBJ2-3
CASSKTGGGTDTQYF
TGTGCCAGCAGCAAGACAGGGGGCGGCACAGATACGCAGTATTTT
>once|TRBV5-1|NA|TRBJ1-1
CASSLGNSKNTEAFF
TGCGCCAGCAGCTTGGGCAATTCTAAAAACACTGAAGCTTTCTTT
>NA|TRBV6-1|TRBD1|TRBJ1-1
CASSDQGASTEAFF
TGTGCCAGCAGTGACCAGGGGGCTAGCACTGAAGCTTTCTTT
>NA|TRBV28|NA|TRBJ2-1
CASSIPGEYNEQFF
TGTGCCAGCAGTATCCCCGGAGAGTACAATGAGCAGTTCTTC
>NA|TRBV2|NA|TRBJ1-1
CASSDDSVAFTEAFF
TGTGCCAGCAGTGACGACAGTGTGGCCTTCACTGAAGCTTTCTTT
>NA|TRBV25-1|TRBD1|TRBJ1-6
CASSLPGQANSPLHF
TGTGCCAGCAGCCTTCCGGGACAGGCAAATTCACCCCTCCACTTT
>NA|TRBV5-4|NA|TRBJ1-3
CASSERQAGSGNTIYF
TGTGCCAGCAGCGAGAGACAGGCTGGCTCTGGAAACACCATATATTTT
>NA|TRBV4-3|TRBD2|TRBJ2-1
CASSQVLGLAGAYNEQFF
TGCGCCAGCAGCCAAGTCTTAGGACTAGCGGGGGCCTACAATGAGCAGTTCTTC
>NA|TRBV4-3|NA|TRBJ1-6
CASSQDWRNSPLHF
TGCGCCAGCAGCCAAGATTGGAGGAATTCACCCCTCCACTTT